This is a list of T cell receptor beta chains from one sample in a study of cytomegalovirus exposure and HLA in healthy donors. Assay: immunoSEQ multiplex PCR; the TCRdb copy retains only in-frame clones and omits some. The sample records about 120,000 clones, approximately 77% being singletons. Sequencing was done on a sample of PBMCs. The receptors derive from a man between 18 and 29 years old in good health and CMV-seronegative. Each CDR3 is given with its conserved first and last residue. A D gene is named only where the DNA matches it firmly. Clone size, where shown, is once, few, many, or a class for clones that have expanded.

NA	15	TRBV13	TRBJ2-7	TRBD1	CASSRSGQGAYEQYF	TGTGCCAGCAGCCGATCGGGACAGGGGGCTTACGAGCAGTACTTC
NA	15	TRBV27	TRBJ2-7	TRBD2	CASSGTGGGAFEQYF	TGTGCCAGCAGTGGGACGGGCGGGGGGGCGTTCGAGCAGTACTTC
NA	13	TRBV2	TRBJ2-5	NA	CASFRSYQETQYF	TGTGCCAGCTTCCGTAGCTACCAAGAGACCCAGTACTTC
NA	14	TRBV27	TRBJ1-1	TRBD1	CASRGQGIITEAFF	TGTGCCAGCAGGGGACAGGGAATCATCACTGAAGCTTTCTTT
NA	16	TRBV9	TRBJ2-2	TRBD2	CASSAGLAGGAGELFF	TGTGCCAGCAGCGCCGGACTAGCGGGGGGAGCCGGGGAGCTGTTTTTT
NA	15	TRBV5-6	TRBJ1-3	TRBD1	CASGHRGSGGNTIYF	TGTGCCAGCGGACACAGGGGCTCGGGAGGAAACACCATATATTTT
NA	14	TRBV6-5	TRBJ2-7	NA	CASKHQRAAHEQYF	TGTGCCAGCAAACATCAGAGGGCGGCCCACGAGCAGTACTTC
NA	15	TRBV5-6	TRBJ1-1	NA	CASSSRRAGGTEAFF	TGTGCCAGCAGCTCGAGGCGGGCCGGAGGGACTGAAGCTTTCTTT
NA	15	TRBV7-9	TRBJ1-5	NA	CSSSLGLGANQPQHF	TGTTCCAGCAGCTTAGGACTGGGAGCAAATCAGCCCCAGCATTTT
NA	13	TRBV4-1	TRBJ2-7	NA	CASSQDPHYEQYF	TGCGCCAGCAGCCAAGATCCTCACTACGAGCAGTACTTC
NA	14	TRBV9	TRBJ2-1	NA	CASSVQLYSNEQFF	TGTGCCAGCAGCGTCCAGCTATACAGCAATGAGCAGTTCTTC
NA	13	TRBV4-3	TRBJ1-2	NA	CASSQSRTNGYTF	TGCGCCAGCAGCCAGAGTAGGACAAATGGCTACACCTTC
NA	16	TRBV7-9	TRBJ2-1	TRBD2	CASSLGGGGGANEQFF	TGTGCCAGCAGCTTAGGAGGAGGCGGGGGGGCAAATGAGCAGTTCTTC
NA	14	TRBV7-9	TRBJ1-4	TRBD1	CASSERDRAKKLFF	TGTGCCAGCAGCGAACGGGACAGGGCTAAAAAACTGTTTTTT
NA	14	TRBV5-4	TRBJ1-1	NA	CASPDQGGGTEAFF	TGTGCCAGCCCGGACCAGGGAGGTGGCACTGAAGCTTTCTTT
few	14	TRBV11-2	TRBJ2-5	TRBD1	CASSRQGQGKTQYF	TGTGCCAGCAGCCGACAGGGTCAAGGCAAGACCCAGTACTTC
few	15	TRBV7-9	TRBJ2-7	TRBD2	CASSGNQRGIYEQYF	TGTGCCAGCAGCGGGAACCAGCGGGGGATATACGAGCAGTACTTC
NA	14	TRBV7-9	TRBJ1-4	NA	CASSLAGDYEKLFF	TGTGCCAGCAGCTTAGCCGGCGACTATGAAAAACTGTTTTTT
NA	15	TRBV9	TRBJ1-3	TRBD1	CASSSQGGSGNTIYF	TGTGCCAGCAGCTCCCAGGGGGGCTCTGGAAACACCATATATTTT
medium-sized	16	TRBV9	TRBJ2-1	TRBD2	CASSGTSGGNVGEQFF	TGTGCCAGCAGCGGGACTAGCGGGGGAAATGTGGGGGAGCAGTTCTTC
NA	15	TRBV19	TRBJ2-1	TRBD2	CASSIEASGGVEQFF	TGTGCCAGTAGTATAGAAGCTAGCGGGGGGGTTGAGCAGTTCTTC
NA	18	TRBV14	TRBJ2-1	TRBD1	CASSQETRDRGPRYEQFF	TGTGCCAGCAGCCAGGAAACTCGGGACAGGGGTCCAAGGTATGAGCAGTTCTTC
once	13	TRBV18	TRBJ1-2	NA	CASSPKSGHGYTF	TGTGCCAGCTCACCAAAGTCAGGGCATGGCTACACCTTC
NA	17	TRBV7-8	TRBJ1-1	TRBD1	CASSFPRDRAMNTEAFF	TGTGCCAGCAGCTTCCCCCGGGACAGGGCCATGAACACTGAAGCTTTCTTT
NA	15	TRBV6-1	TRBJ2-1	NA	CASSEAVGSYSEQFF	TGTGCCAGCAGTGAAGCCGTAGGATCTTACAGTGAGCAGTTCTTC
NA	18	TRBV4-1	TRBJ1-1	NA	CASSQDGGIVIGSTEAFF	TGCGCCAGCAGCCAAGATGGGGGGATTGTTATAGGGTCGACTGAAGCTTTCTTT
NA	16	TRBV5-8	TRBJ1-3	TRBD1	CASSWTGLSSGNTIYF	TGTGCCAGCAGCTGGACAGGCTTGAGCTCTGGAAACACCATATATTTT
NA	14	TRBV7-9	TRBJ1-6	TRBD1	CASSTTGVEAPLHF	TGTGCCAGCAGCACTACAGGGGTCGAAGCACCCCTCCACTTT
NA	13	TRBV5-6	TRBJ2-7	NA	CASSPDRANEQYF	TGTGCCAGCAGCCCTGACAGAGCCAACGAGCAGTACTTC
NA	14	TRBV6-1	TRBJ1-6	NA	CASSGQIIGSPLHF	TGTGCCAGCAGTGGACAGATAATAGGGTCACCCCTCCACTTT
NA	12	TRBV5-6	TRBJ2-1	TRBD2	CASSSIAGEQFF	TGTGCCAGCAGCTCAATAGCGGGGGAGCAGTTCTTC
NA	14	TRBV7-2	TRBJ1-1	TRBD1	CASSLGQANTEAFF	TGTGCCAGCAGCTTGGGACAGGCGAACACTGAAGCTTTCTTT
NA	13	TRBV18	TRBJ2-7	NA	CASHPDSTYEQYF	TGTGCCAGCCATCCCGACAGCACCTACGAGCAGTACTTC
NA	18	TRBV5-6	TRBJ1-1	TRBD1	CASSSRSIRQGAMTEAFF	TGTGCCAGCAGCTCACGGTCGATAAGGCAGGGGGCGATGACTGAAGCTTTCTTT
few	13	TRBV12-5	TRBJ1-1	NA	CASATGTNTEAFF	TGTGCTAGTGCAACAGGCACTAACACTGAAGCTTTCTTT
NA	14	TRBV27	TRBJ1-2	NA	CASQLSETGGGYTF	TGTGCCAGCCAACTCAGCGAGACGGGAGGGGGCTACACCTTC
NA	17	TRBV19	TRBJ1-2	TRBD1	CASSKVEGGQGSNGYTF	TGTGCCAGTAGTAAGGTGGAAGGAGGACAGGGGAGTAATGGCTACACCTTC
NA	13	TRBV5-4	TRBJ2-7	TRBD1	CASSLDRGSEQYF	TGTGCCAGCAGCTTGGACAGGGGTTCCGAGCAGTACTTC
NA	15	TRBV18	TRBJ2-2	NA	CASSPGGPNTGELFF	TGTGCCAGCTCACCCGGGGGACCGAACACCGGGGAGCTGTTTTTT
once	12	TRBV2	TRBJ2-7	NA	CASSAWSSSKYF	TGTGCCAGCAGTGCCTGGTCCTCGAGCAAGTACTTC
few	14	TRBV7-2	TRBJ2-3	NA	CASSLSGDPGTQYF	TGTGCCAGCAGCTTAAGCGGCGACCCAGGTACGCAGTATTTT
NA	17	TRBV9	TRBJ1-3	NA	CASSVTGEDFSGNTIYF	TGTGCCAGCAGCGTAACGGGGGAGGACTTCTCTGGAAACACCATATATTTT
NA	16	TRBV9	TRBJ2-1	TRBD2	CASSLPTSGGKNEQFF	TGTGCCAGCAGCCTACCGACTAGCGGGGGGAAAAATGAGCAGTTCTTC
few	16	TRBV4-1	TRBJ1-1	TRBD1	CASTFWTGGRKTEAFF	TGCGCCAGCACTTTTTGGACAGGGGGCCGGAAAACTGAAGCTTTCTTT
NA	13	TRBV19	TRBJ1-2	NA	CASNHRANYGYTF	TGTGCCAGTAATCACAGGGCTAACTATGGCTACACCTTC
NA	12	TRBV6-1	TRBJ1-3	NA	CASSEDGETIYF	TGTGCCAGCAGTGAAGACGGGGAGACCATATATTTT
NA	13	TRBV10-2	TRBJ2-7	NA	CASTGTSAYEQYF	TGCGCCAGCACCGGGACTTCAGCCTACGAGCAGTACTTC
once	16	TRBV7-6	TRBJ2-2	NA	CASSLGGGSRTGELFF	TGTGCCAGCAGCTTAGGCGGGGGCTCGAGGACCGGGGAGCTGTTTTTT
NA	13	TRBV6-1	TRBJ1-5	NA	CASSDRQYQPQHF	TGTGCCAGCAGTGACAGACAGTATCAGCCCCAGCATTTT
NA	12	TRBV7-9	TRBJ1-5	NA	CASSLQYQPQHF	TGTGCCAGCAGCTTACAGTATCAGCCCCAGCATTTT
NA	14	TRBV6-6	TRBJ1-1	TRBD1	CASSSDRGWTEAFF	TGTGCCAGCAGCTCGGACAGGGGATGGACTGAAGCTTTCTTT
NA	16	TRBV2	TRBJ1-1	NA	CASQRSERWLNTEAFF	TGTGCCAGTCAGCGGTCCGAGAGGTGGTTGAACACTGAAGCTTTCTTT
NA	11	TRBV10-3	TRBJ2-5	NA	CATRTQETQYF	TGTGCCACCCGTACTCAAGAGACCCAGTACTTC
NA	17	TRBV5-5	TRBJ2-4	TRBD1	CASSLETGALAKNIQYF	TGTGCCAGCAGCTTGGAGACAGGGGCTTTAGCCAAAAACATTCAGTACTTC
NA	13	TRBV2	TRBJ1-2	NA	CASRHGTIYGYTF	TGTGCCAGCAGGCACGGGACAATCTATGGCTACACCTTC
once	13	TRBV7-2	TRBJ1-2	NA	CASSPQEYYGYTF	TGTGCCAGCAGCCCACAGGAATACTATGGCTACACCTTC
NA	14	TRBV2	TRBJ1-2	NA	CASSVGGSNYGYTF	TGTGCCAGCAGTGTGGGAGGTAGCAACTATGGCTACACCTTC
NA	17	TRBV19	TRBJ2-3	NA	CASTSKVGGVGTDTQYF	TGTGCCAGTACCTCCAAGGTAGGGGGGGTCGGCACAGATACGCAGTATTTT
NA	13	TRBV11-2	TRBJ2-7	NA	CASSSPGYHEQYF	TGTGCCAGCAGCTCCCCGGGGTACCACGAGCAGTACTTC
NA	15	TRBV5-1	TRBJ2-5	TRBD1	CASSLVQGYGETQYF	TGCGCCAGCAGCTTGGTACAGGGGTATGGAGAGACCCAGTACTTC